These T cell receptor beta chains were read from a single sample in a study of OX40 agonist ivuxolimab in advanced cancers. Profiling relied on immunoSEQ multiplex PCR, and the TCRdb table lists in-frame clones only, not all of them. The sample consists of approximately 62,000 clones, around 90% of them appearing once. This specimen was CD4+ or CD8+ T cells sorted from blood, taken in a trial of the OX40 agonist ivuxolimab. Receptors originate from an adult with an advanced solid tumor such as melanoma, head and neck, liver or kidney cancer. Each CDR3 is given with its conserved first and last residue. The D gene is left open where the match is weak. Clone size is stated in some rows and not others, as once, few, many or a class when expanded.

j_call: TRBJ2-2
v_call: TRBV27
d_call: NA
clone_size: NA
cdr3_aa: CASSPRGRNTGELFF
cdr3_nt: TGTGCCAGCAGTCCGAGGGGACGGAACACCGGGGAGCTGTTTTTT

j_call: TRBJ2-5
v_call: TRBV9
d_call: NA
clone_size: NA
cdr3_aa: CASSVVQGGEQETQYF
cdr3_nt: TGTGCCAGCAGCGTAGTACAGGGAGGAGAGCAAGAGACCCAGTACTTC

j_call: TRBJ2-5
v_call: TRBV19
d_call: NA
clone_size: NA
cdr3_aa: CASSYRTATSGTTQYF
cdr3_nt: TGTGCCAGTAGTTACCGGACAGCCACCTCTGGGACGACCCAGTACTTC

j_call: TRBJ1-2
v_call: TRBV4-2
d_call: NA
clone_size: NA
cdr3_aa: CASSRSRVESYGYTF
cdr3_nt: TGTGCCAGCAGCCGGTCGCGGGTTGAGAGCTATGGCTACACCTTC

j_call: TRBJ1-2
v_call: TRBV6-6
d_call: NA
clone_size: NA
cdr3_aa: CASSYAASVYGYTF
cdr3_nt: TGTGCCAGCAGTTATGCGGCTAGCGTCTATGGCTACACCTTC

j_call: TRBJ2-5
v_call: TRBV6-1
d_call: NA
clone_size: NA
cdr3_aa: CASSSSGQETQYF
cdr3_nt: TGTGCCAGCAGTTCCAGCGGGCAAGAGACCCAGTACTTC

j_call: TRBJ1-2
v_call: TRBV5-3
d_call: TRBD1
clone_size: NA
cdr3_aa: CASSLRTGDYGYTF
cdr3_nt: TGTGCCAGCAGCCTGAGGACAGGGGACTATGGCTACACCTTC

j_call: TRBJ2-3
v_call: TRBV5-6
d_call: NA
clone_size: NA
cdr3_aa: CASSPLSVGTRTDTQYF
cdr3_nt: TGTGCCAGCAGCCCGCTATCGGTGGGGACAAGGACAGATACGCAGTATTTT

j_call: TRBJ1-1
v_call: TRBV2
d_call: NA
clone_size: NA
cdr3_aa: CASRQITEAFF
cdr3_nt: TGTGCCAGCAGACAGATAACTGAAGCTTTCTTT

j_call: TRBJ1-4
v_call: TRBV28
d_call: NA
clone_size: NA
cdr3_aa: CASSSPGIYWSDEKLFF
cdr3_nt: TGTGCCAGCAGTTCACCAGGGATTTACTGGTCAGATGAAAAACTGTTTTTT

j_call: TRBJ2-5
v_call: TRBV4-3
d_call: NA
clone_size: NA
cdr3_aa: CASSQDWGTGETQYF
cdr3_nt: TGCGCCAGCAGCCAAGATTGGGGAACCGGGGAGACCCAGTACTTC

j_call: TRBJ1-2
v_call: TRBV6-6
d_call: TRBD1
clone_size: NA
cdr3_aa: CASSYLGQGDGYTF
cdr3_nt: TGTGCCAGCAGTTACTTGGGACAGGGTGATGGCTACACCTTC

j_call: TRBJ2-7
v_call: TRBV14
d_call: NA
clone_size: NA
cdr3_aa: CASSLGDHYTEQYF
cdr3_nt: TGTGCCAGCAGCCTCGGCGACCATTACACGGAGCAGTACTTC

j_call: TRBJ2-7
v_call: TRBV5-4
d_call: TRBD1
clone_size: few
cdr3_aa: CASSLPGQGAYEQYF
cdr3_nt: TGTGCCAGCAGCTTACCGGGACAGGGGGCATACGAGCAGTACTTC

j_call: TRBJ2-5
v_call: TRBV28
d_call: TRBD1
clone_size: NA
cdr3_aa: CASSLIRTGGRETQYF
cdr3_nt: TGTGCCAGCAGTCTCATTAGGACAGGGGGACGAGAGACCCAGTACTTC

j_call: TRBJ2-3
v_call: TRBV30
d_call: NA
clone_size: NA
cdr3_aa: CAWALGSTDTQYF
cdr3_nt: TGTGCCTGGGCGCTGGGAAGCACAGATACGCAGTATTTT

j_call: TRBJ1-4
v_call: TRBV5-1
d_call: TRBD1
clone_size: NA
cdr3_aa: CASSGGQGMNNEKLFF
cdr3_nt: TGCGCCAGCAGCGGGGGACAGGGGATGAATAATGAAAAACTGTTTTTT

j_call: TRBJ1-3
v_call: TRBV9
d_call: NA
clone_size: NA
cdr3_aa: CASSVDGFSGNTIYF
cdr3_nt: TGTGCCAGCAGCGTAGACGGTTTCTCTGGAAACACCATATATTTT

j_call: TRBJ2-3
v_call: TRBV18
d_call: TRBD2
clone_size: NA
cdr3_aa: CASSPRLAGFADTQYF
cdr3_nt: TGTGCCAGCTCACCACGTCTAGCGGGATTCGCTGATACGCAGTATTTT

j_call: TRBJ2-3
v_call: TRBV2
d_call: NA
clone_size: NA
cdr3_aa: CASSVVGLQYF
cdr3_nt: TGTGCCAGCAGTGTTGTCGGTTTGCAGTATTTT

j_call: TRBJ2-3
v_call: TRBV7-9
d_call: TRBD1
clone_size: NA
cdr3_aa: CASSSGQGSFGTDTQYF
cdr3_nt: TGTGCCAGCAGCTCCGGACAGGGATCCTTCGGCACAGATACGCAGTATTTT

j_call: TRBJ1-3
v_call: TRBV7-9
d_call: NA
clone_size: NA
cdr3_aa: CASSLVADSGNTIYF
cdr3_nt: TGTGCCAGCAGCTTAGTAGCAGACTCTGGAAACACCATATATTTT

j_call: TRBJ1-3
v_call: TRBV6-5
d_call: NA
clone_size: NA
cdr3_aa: CASSYGQGSGNTIYF
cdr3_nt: TGTGCCAGCAGTTACGGCCAGGGCTCTGGAAACACCATATATTTT

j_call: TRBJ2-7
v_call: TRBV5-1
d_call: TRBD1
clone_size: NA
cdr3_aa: CASAEPGQSYEQYF
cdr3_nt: TGCGCCAGTGCCGAACCGGGACAGTCCTACGAGCAGTACTTC

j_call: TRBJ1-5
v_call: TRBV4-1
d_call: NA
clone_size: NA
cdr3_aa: CASSQDQGIQPQHF
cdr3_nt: TGCGCCAGCAGCCAAGATCAGGGTATTCAGCCCCAGCATTTT

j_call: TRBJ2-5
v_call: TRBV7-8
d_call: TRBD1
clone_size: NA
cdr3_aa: CASSSTGGQETQYF
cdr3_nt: TGTGCCAGCAGCTCGACAGGGGGACAAGAGACCCAGTACTTC

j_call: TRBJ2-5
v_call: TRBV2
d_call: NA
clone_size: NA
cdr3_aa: CASRTGTHQETQYF
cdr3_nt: TGTGCCAGCAGAACCGGGACTCACCAAGAGACCCAGTACTTC

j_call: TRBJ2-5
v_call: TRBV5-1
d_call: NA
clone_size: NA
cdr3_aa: CASSLGDPKETQYF
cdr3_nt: TGCGCCAGCAGCTTGGGCGATCCCAAGGAGACCCAGTACTTC

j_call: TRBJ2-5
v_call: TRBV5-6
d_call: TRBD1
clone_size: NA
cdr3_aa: CASSLQGAQDF
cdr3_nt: TGTGCCAGCAGCTTACAGGGGGCCCAAGACTTC

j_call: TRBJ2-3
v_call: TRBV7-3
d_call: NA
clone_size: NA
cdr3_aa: CASSLAGQSTDTQYF
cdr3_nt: TGTGCCAGCAGCTTAGCGGGACAAAGCACAGATACGCAGTATTTT

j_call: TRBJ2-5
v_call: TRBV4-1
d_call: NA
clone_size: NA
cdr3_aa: CASSQGEAAWQETQYF
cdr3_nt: TGCGCCAGCAGCCAAGGGGAGGCAGCCTGGCAAGAGACCCAGTACTTC

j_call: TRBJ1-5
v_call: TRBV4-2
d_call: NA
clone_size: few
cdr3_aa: CASSQESGQLYQPQHF
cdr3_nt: TGTGCCAGCAGCCAAGAATCAGGACAGCTCTATCAGCCCCAGCATTTT

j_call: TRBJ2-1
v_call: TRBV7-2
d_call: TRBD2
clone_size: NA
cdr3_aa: CASSLGLAGFNEQFF
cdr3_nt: TGTGCCAGCAGCTTAGGCCTAGCGGGGTTCAATGAGCAGTTCTTC

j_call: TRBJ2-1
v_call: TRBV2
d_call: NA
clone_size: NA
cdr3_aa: CASQIGGSNEQFF
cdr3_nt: TGTGCCAGCCAAATTGGGGGGTCCAATGAGCAGTTCTTC

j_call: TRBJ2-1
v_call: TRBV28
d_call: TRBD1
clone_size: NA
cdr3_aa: CASSLLSAGGNEQFF
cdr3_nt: TGTGCCAGCAGTTTATTATCCGCAGGGGGCAATGAGCAGTTCTTC

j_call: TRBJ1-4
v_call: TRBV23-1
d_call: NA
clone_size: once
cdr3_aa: CASNPRLAGKKLFF
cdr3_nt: TGCGCCAGCAACCCCCGGCTGGCGGGTAAAAAACTGTTTTTT

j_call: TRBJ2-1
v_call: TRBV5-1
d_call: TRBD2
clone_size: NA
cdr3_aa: CASSLESLAGAYNEQFF
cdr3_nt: TGCGCCAGCAGCTTGGAGTCGCTAGCGGGAGCCTACAATGAGCAGTTCTTC

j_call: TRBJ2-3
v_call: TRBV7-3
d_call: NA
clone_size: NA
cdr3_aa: CASTPQGPDTQYF
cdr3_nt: TGTGCCAGCACCCCGCAGGGTCCAGATACGCAGTATTTT

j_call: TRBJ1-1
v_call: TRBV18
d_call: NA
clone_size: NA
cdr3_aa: CASSVQGNTEAFF
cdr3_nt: TGTGCCAGCTCCGTACAAGGGAACACTGAAGCTTTCTTT

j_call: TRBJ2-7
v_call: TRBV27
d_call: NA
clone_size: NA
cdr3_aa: CASSLGRAYEQYF
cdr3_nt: TGTGCCAGCAGTTTAGGGAGAGCCTACGAGCAGTACTTC

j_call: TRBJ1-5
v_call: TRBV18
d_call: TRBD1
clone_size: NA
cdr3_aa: CASSVGQGSNQPQHF
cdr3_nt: TGTGCCAGCTCAGTGGGACAGGGTAGCAATCAGCCCCAGCATTTT

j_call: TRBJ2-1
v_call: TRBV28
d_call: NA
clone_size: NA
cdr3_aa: CASSSIRTTELHNEQFF
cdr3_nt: TGTGCCAGCAGTTCAATACGGACCACCGAACTTCACAATGAGCAGTTCTTC